A selection of T cell receptor beta chains follows, all from one sample in a study of cytomegalovirus exposure and HLA in healthy donors. Sequencing used immunoSEQ multiplex PCR; TCRdb keeps in-frame clones, though not all of them. The sample lists roughly 180,000 clones, approximately 88% occurring once. The sample consisted of PBMCs. These receptors originate from a man between 18 and 29 years old in good health and CMV-seropositive. Both conserved end residues are part of each CDR3. The D gene is left open where the match is weak. The size field is filled for only some rows; it gives once, few, many or a size class.

clone_size,v_call,d_call,j_call,cdr3_aa,cdr3_nt
once,TRBV5-1,NA,TRBJ2-7,CASSLSESIRFYEQYF,TGCGCCAGCAGCTTGTCGGAGAGTATAAGATTCTACGAGCAGTACTTC
NA,TRBV30,NA,TRBJ2-2,CAWSADLTGDTGELFF,TGTGCCTGGAGTGCCGACCTGACGGGGGACACCGGGGAGCTGTTTTTT
NA,TRBV6-5,NA,TRBJ1-5,CAAASGSNQPQHF,TGTGCCGCAGCCTCAGGGTCCAATCAGCCCCAGCATTTT
NA,TRBV28,TRBD2,TRBJ2-7,CASSHAGLAGGNEQYF,TGTGCCAGCAGTCATGCGGGACTAGCGGGAGGGAACGAGCAGTACTTC
NA,TRBV18,NA,TRBJ1-4,CASSPGTREKLFF,TGTGCCAGCTCACCTGGGACTAGGGAAAAACTGTTTTTT
few,TRBV29-1,TRBD1,TRBJ1-5,CSVGTGETQPQHF,TGCAGCGTCGGGACAGGGGAAACTCAGCCCCAGCATTTT
NA,TRBV11-1,NA,TRBJ2-2,CASSPNRVTGELFF,TGTGCCAGCAGCCCGAACAGGGTAACCGGGGAGCTGTTTTTT
NA,TRBV4-3,NA,TRBJ2-5,CASSQGLGPGTQYF,TGCGCCAGCAGCCAAGGTTTAGGCCCGGGAACCCAGTACTTC
NA,TRBV6-1,NA,TRBJ2-7,CASSRGRTDYEQYF,TGTGCCAGCAGCCGAGGACGGACAGACTACGAGCAGTACTTC
NA,TRBV2,TRBD1,TRBJ2-3,CASRSGTGGLTDTQYF,TGTGCCAGCAGATCCGGGACAGGGGGCCTGACAGATACGCAGTATTTT
NA,TRBV7-2,NA,TRBJ2-3,CASSPPLDTQYF,TGTGCCAGCAGCCCTCCTTTGGATACGCAGTATTTT
NA,TRBV13,TRBD1,TRBJ2-1,CASSSRGTGIYNEQFF,TGTGCCAGCAGCTCCCGGGGGACAGGAATATACAATGAGCAGTTCTTC
NA,TRBV5-1,TRBD1,TRBJ2-3,CASSLAGQGDTQYF,TGCGCCAGCAGCTTGGCGGGACAGGGCGATACGCAGTATTTT
NA,TRBV21-1,NA,TRBJ1-5,CASIKGGLVQPQHF,TGTGCCAGCATCAAAGGGGGGCTTGTGCAGCCCCAGCATTTT
few,TRBV5-1,NA,TRBJ2-5,CASSLWGETQETQYF,TGCGCCAGCAGCTTGTGGGGGGAGACTCAAGAGACCCAGTACTTC
NA,TRBV4-3,NA,TRBJ2-7,CASSQERAVYEQYF,TGCGCCAGCAGCCAAGAACGAGCGGTTTACGAGCAGTACTTC
NA,TRBV19,TRBD1,TRBJ1-5,CASSMGQGQGGGQPQHF,TGTGCCAGTAGTATGGGCCAGGGACAGGGGGGTGGTCAGCCCCAGCATTTT
NA,TRBV30,NA,TRBJ2-3,CAVLPGTADTQYF,TGTGCCGTTCTTCCCGGGACTGCGGATACGCAGTATTTT
NA,TRBV18,NA,TRBJ2-2,CASSPFFPGTQNTGELFF,TGTGCCAGCTCACCATTTTTCCCCGGGACACAAAACACCGGGGAGCTGTTTTTT
NA,TRBV28,NA,TRBJ2-7,CASSPAAGPSPEQYF,TGTGCCAGCAGTCCCGCCGCGGGGCCGTCTCCCGAGCAGTACTTC
NA,TRBV6-5,TRBD1,TRBJ2-7,CASSYSGQGMWEQYF,TGTGCCAGCAGTTACTCCGGACAGGGTATGTGGGAGCAGTACTTC
NA,TRBV5-1,TRBD1,TRBJ1-3,CASSAGTGGIIPIGGRNTIYF,TGCGCCAGCAGCGCCGGGACAGGGGGTATTATCCCAATCGGTGGCAGGAACACCATATATTTT
NA,TRBV25-1,NA,TRBJ2-5,CASSESEVLETQYF,TGTGCCAGCAGTGAATCGGAGGTCCTGGAGACCCAGTACTTC
NA,TRBV28,NA,TRBJ2-2,CASSFPGTGELFF,TGTGCCAGCAGTTTCCCAGGGACAGGGGAGCTGTTTTTT
NA,TRBV15,TRBD2,TRBJ2-1,CATSREGLAAYNEQFF,TGTGCCACCAGCAGAGAAGGACTAGCGGCTTACAATGAGCAGTTCTTC
NA,TRBV7-6,NA,TRBJ1-2,CASSLGPRAGVNYGYTF,TGTGCCAGCAGCTTAGGACCTCGGGCAGGGGTGAACTATGGCTACACCTTC
once,TRBV5-1,TRBD1,TRBJ1-4,CASSLGDRGHEKLFF,TGCGCCAGCAGCTTGGGGGACAGGGGGCATGAAAAACTGTTTTTT
NA,TRBV18,NA,TRBJ2-2,CASSRGTANTGELFF,TGTGCCAGCTCACGTGGGACTGCGAACACCGGGGAGCTGTTTTTT
NA,TRBV19,NA,TRBJ1-5,CASSISSNSNQPQHF,TGTGCCAGTAGTATATCCAGTAATAGCAATCAGCCCCAGCATTTT
NA,TRBV5-1,TRBD2,TRBJ2-1,CASSPGVAGGYSSYNEQFF,TGCGCCAGCAGCCCCGGGGTAGCGGGAGGTTATAGCTCCTACAATGAGCAGTTCTTC
NA,TRBV9,TRBD1,TRBJ1-3,CASSVSGAGGAGNTIYF,TGTGCCAGCAGCGTATCCGGGGCAGGGGGCGCGGGAAACACCATATATTTT
NA,TRBV4-1,NA,TRBJ2-1,CASSQDASFGEQFF,TGCGCCAGCAGCCAAGATGCCTCATTCGGTGAGCAGTTCTTC
NA,TRBV30,NA,TRBJ2-3,CAWSVGTHPTDTQYF,TGTGCCTGGAGTGTTGGGACTCATCCCACAGATACGCAGTATTTT
NA,TRBV27,NA,TRBJ1-1,CASSPTAGGLGTEAFF,TGTGCCAGCAGTCCCACAGCCGGGGGATTGGGCACTGAAGCTTTCTTT
NA,TRBV20-1,NA,TRBJ2-7,CRTSFGYEQYF,TGCAGAACTAGCTTTGGCTACGAGCAGTACTTC
NA,TRBV6-6,NA,TRBJ2-2,CASTTTGELFF,TGTGCCAGCACTACGACCGGGGAGCTGTTTTTT
NA,TRBV30,TRBD2,TRBJ2-7,CAWGDEAGSSYEQYF,TGTGCCTGGGGGGACGAAGCGGGGTCAAGTTACGAGCAGTACTTC
NA,TRBV15,TRBD2,TRBJ2-7,CATSRPGLNYEQYF,TGTGCCACCAGTCGACCGGGACTAAACTACGAGCAGTACTTC
NA,TRBV23-1,TRBD2,TRBJ2-1,CASSQSAGGRNNEQFF,TGCGCCAGCAGTCAATCTGCGGGAGGAAGAAACAATGAGCAGTTCTTC
NA,TRBV10-1,NA,TRBJ2-1,CASSGPSATDNEQFF,TGCGCCAGCAGTGGTCCCTCTGCGACAGACAATGAGCAGTTCTTC
NA,TRBV11-2,TRBD2,TRBJ2-3,CASSSGLAGEADTQYF,TGTGCCAGCAGCTCCGGACTAGCGGGAGAGGCAGATACGCAGTATTTT
NA,TRBV15,TRBD2,TRBJ2-1,CATYPGTSNEQFF,TGTGCCACCTATCCCGGGACTAGTAATGAGCAGTTCTTC
NA,TRBV7-7,TRBD2,TRBJ2-2,CASSLVSGRDGELFF,TGTGCCAGCAGCTTAGTTAGCGGGAGAGACGGGGAGCTGTTTTTT
few,TRBV6-5,TRBD1,TRBJ2-7,CASSHTQGPYEQYF,TGTGCCAGCAGCCACACACAGGGGCCCTACGAGCAGTACTTC
NA,TRBV7-8,NA,TRBJ2-6,CASSSAGLGSGANVLTF,TGTGCCAGCAGCTCGGCGGGACTTGGCTCTGGGGCCAACGTCCTGACTTTC
NA,TRBV6-5,TRBD1,TRBJ2-7,CASSLDRELGEQYF,TGTGCCAGCAGCCTAGACAGGGAGCTGGGCGAGCAGTACTTC
few,TRBV30,NA,TRBJ1-2,CAWSQRGQVGYTF,TGTGCCTGGAGTCAAAGGGGCCAGGTGGGCTACACCTTC
once,TRBV29-1,NA,TRBJ2-3,CSEGDTDTQYF,TGCAGCGAGGGGGACACAGATACGCAGTATTTT
NA,TRBV11-3,NA,TRBJ2-5,CASSLTAAHETQYF,TGTGCCAGCAGCTTAACAGCGGCCCACGAGACCCAGTACTTC
NA,TRBV5-1,NA,TRBJ2-3,CASSLLTGELTDTQYF,TGCGCCAGCAGCTTGTTGACGGGAGAACTCACAGATACGCAGTATTTT
NA,TRBV27,NA,TRBJ1-3,CASSPSGSSGNTIYF,TGTGCCAGCAGTCCGTCGGGAAGCTCTGGAAACACCATATATTTT
NA,TRBV9,TRBD2,TRBJ2-1,CASSVSSGRSVSYNEQFF,TGTGCCAGCAGCGTAAGTAGCGGGAGAAGTGTGTCCTACAATGAGCAGTTCTTC
NA,TRBV6-5,NA,TRBJ1-3,CASSRDTTIYF,TGTGCCAGCAGTAGGGACACCACCATATATTTT
NA,TRBV13,NA,TRBJ1-3,CASSRLENTIYF,TGTGCCAGCAGCCGATTAGAAAACACCATATATTTT